This TCR beta chain comes out of a study of graft-versus-host responses after intestinal transplantation. The germline V and J ends were trimmed by 5 bases and 4 bases, with 11 bases remaining between them. The germline V gene has CDR1 LNHDA and CDR2 SQIVND (reference sequence). There are 13 residues in the CDR3. Here immunoSEQ multiplex PCR was the method, and the copy in TCRdb shows in-frame clones only, minus some. The sample includes about 24,000 clones, about 40% of them seen just once. This rearrangement joins TRBV19 to TRBJ1-2; no firm D call. The clonotype was recovered from a human patient who received an intestinal transplant. The specimen was alloreactive CD4+ T cells from a mixed lymphocyte reaction culture, collected before intestinal transplant. Subset denoted: CFSE-low proliferating T cells sorted from roughly 6-day pre-transplant mixed lymphocyte reaction (GvH or HvG direction). The DNA of the CDR3 is TGTGCCAGTAGTGGCAGAGCAGGCTATGGCTACACCTTC. Translating it yields CASSGRAGYGYTF. Full variable domain (missing parts from reference TRBV19 and TRBJ1-2): DGGITQSPKYLFRKEGQNVTLSCEQNLNHDAMYWYRQDPGQGLRLIYYSQIVNDFQKGDIAEGYSVSREKKESFPLTVTSAQKNPTAFYLCASSGRAGYGYTFGSGTRLTVV.